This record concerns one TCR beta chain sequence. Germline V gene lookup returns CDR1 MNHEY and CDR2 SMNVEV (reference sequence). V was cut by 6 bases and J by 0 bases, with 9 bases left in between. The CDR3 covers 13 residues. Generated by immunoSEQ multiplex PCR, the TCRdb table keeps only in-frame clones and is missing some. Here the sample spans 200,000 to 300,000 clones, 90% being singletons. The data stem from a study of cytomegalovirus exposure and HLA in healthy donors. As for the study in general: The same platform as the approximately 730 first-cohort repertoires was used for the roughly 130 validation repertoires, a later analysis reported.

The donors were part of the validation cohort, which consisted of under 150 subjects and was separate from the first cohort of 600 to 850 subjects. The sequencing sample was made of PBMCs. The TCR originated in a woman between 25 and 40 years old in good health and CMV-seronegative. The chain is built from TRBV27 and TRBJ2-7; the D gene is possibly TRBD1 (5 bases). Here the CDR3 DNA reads TGTGCCAGCAGCATGACAGTCTCCTACGAGCAGTACTTC. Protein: CASSMTVSYEQYF.